Presented here are 32 T cell receptor beta chains from one specimen sequenced in a study of siplizumab effects on memory and regulatory T cells. The method was immunoSEQ multiplex PCR; TCRdb's version includes in-frame clones alone and lacks a portion of them. The data hold approximately 100,000 clones, with 93% observed a single time. Specimen: non-Treg CD4+ T cells sorted from blood. All receptors come from a human donor in good health.

This clone was observed once. The chain links TRBV29-1 to TRBJ1-1, with 8 positions matching TRBD1. V shed 3 bases and J 3 bases; nucleotides not matched to a gene: 3. This CDR3 is 13 amino acids long. Germline V gene lookup returns CDR1 SQVTM and CDR2 ANQGSEA. CDR3 coding DNA: TGCAGCGTTGAGGGACAGGCGCACACTGAAGCTTTCTTT. Its protein product is CSVEGQAHTEAFF.

The chain uses TRBV5-4 and TRBJ2-3, with TRBD1 matching over 10 bases. Germline CDR1 and CDR2: SGHNT and YYREEE (reference sequence). This CDR3 has 14 amino acids. V was pared by 3 bases and J by 3 bases, with 1 base of the junction left unmatched. In DNA form, the CDR3 reads TGTGCCAGCAGCTGGGACAGGGGAACAGATACGCAGTATTTT. This encodes CASSWDRGTDTQYF.

This sequence joins TRBV12-5 and TRBJ1-6; D not resolved. Trimming cost V 0 bases and J 0 bases, with 9 bases left between them. Germline-derived CDR1 and CDR2 are LGHNT and FRNRAP. There are 17 residues in the CDR3. CDR3: CASGLVHQSSYNSPLHF. The CDR3 nucleotides read TGTGCTAGTGGTTTGGTACATCAGAGCTCCTATAATTCACCCCTCCACTTT.

CDR3 nucleotide sequence: TGTGCCAGCAGTGAAGTCAGGACAGGGATCAGCGAAAAACTGTTTTTT. Protein: CASSEVRTGISEKLFF. V is TRBV6-1 and J is TRBJ1-4; 8 bases line up with TRBD1. This CDR3 contains 16 residues. V dropped 1 base and J dropped 8; count of bases not matched to a gene: 9. The germline V gene has CDR1 MNHNS and CDR2 SASEGT.

The chain links TRBV9 to TRBJ2-2; a weak D match, TRBD1 (6 bases). V lost 5 bases and J lost 0, with 14 bases in between. CDR1 and CDR2 (germline): SGDLS, YYNGEE. The CDR3 is 16 residues long. Here the CDR3 DNA reads TGTGCCAGCAGGGGGGCCCTAACCTCGAACACCGGGGAGCTGTTTTTT. It codes for CASRGALTSNTGELFF. The whole variable domain, remainder taken from reference TRBV9 and TRBJ2-2, is DSGVTQTPKHLITATGQRVTLRCSPRSGDLSVYWYQQSLDQGLQFLIQYYNGEERAKGNILERFSAQQFPDLHSELNLSSLELGDSALYFCASRGALTSNTGELFFGEGSRLTVL.

The sample holds one count of this clone. The rearrangement uses TRBV5-4 and TRBJ2-5; 7 positions match TRBD1. CDR1 SGHNT and CDR2 YYREEE come from the germline V gene (reference sequence). CDR3 length: 13 residues. J gave up 3 bases and V 4 bases, and 3 bases lay outside the gene matches. This chain's CDR3 is CASSQGQKETQYF. The CDR3 region has the DNA TGTGCCAGCAGCCAGGGACAGAAAGAGACCCAGTACTTC.

The V gene is TRBV28, the J gene TRBJ1-2; a weak D match, TRBD1 (5 bases). V lost 6 bases to trimming and J lost 1 base, with 21 bases between them. The CDR3 length is 17 residues. The germline V gene has CDR1 MDHEN and CDR2 SYDVKM. Here the CDR3 reads CASRIRQGGVGNYGYTF. As DNA, the CDR3 is TGTGCCAGCAGAATTAGGCAGGGAGGGGTTGGTAACTATGGCTACACCTTC.

The rearrangement uses TRBV28 and TRBJ1-4; 7 nucleotides agree with TRBD1. This CDR3 region has 15 residues. Germline V gene data show CDR1 as MDHEN and CDR2 as SYDVKM. J lost 0 bases, V lost 5 bases, and 3 bases had no gene match. The chain's CDR3 is CASSIGQATNEKLFF. CDR3 DNA: TGTGCCAGCAGTATAGGACAGGCAACTAATGAAAAACTGTTTTTT. Complete variable domain (other parts from reference TRBV28 and TRBJ1-4): DVKVTQSSRYLVKRTGEKVFLECVQDMDHENMFWYRQDPGLGLRLIYFSYDVKMKEKGDIPEGYSVSREKKERFSLILESASTNQTSMYLCASSIGQATNEKLFFGSGTQLSVL.

In this sample, this clone turned up once. The gene calls are TRBV5-6 and TRBJ1-4, with D possibly TRBD1 on 5 matching bases. Deletions cut 3 bases from V and 0 bases from J, with 9 bases between. Germline values: CDR1 SGHDT, CDR2 YYEEEE. The CDR3 totals 15 residues. CDR3 nucleotides: TGTGCCAGCAGCTCCAGGGTGACAACTAATGAAAAACTGTTTTTT. Protein product: CASSSRVTTNEKLFF. Variable domain in full (rest from reference TRBV5-6 and TRBJ1-4): DAGVTQSPTHLIKTRGQQVTLRCSPKSGHDTVSWYQQALGQGPQFIFQYYEEEERQRGNFPDRFSGHQFPNYSSELNVNALLLGDSALYLCASSSRVTTNEKLFFGSGTQLSVL.

The rearrangement joins TRBV5-6 to TRBJ1-2, with 10 bases fitting TRBD1. The CDR3 covers 17 residues. Losses at the gene ends were 4 bases for V and 7 bases for J; bases not matched to a gene: 16. Germline CDR1 reads SGHDT; CDR2 reads YYEEEE. CDR3 sequence: CASSLLHAGQGFSGYTF. The CDR3 bases are TGTGCCAGCAGCCTCCTCCACGCGGGACAGGGGTTTAGTGGCTACACCTTC.

The CDR3 sequence: CASTNGMTEAFF. As DNA, the CDR3 is TGTGCCAGCACTAACGGTATGACTGAAGCTTTCTTT. The V gene is TRBV5-6, the J gene TRBJ1-1; no clear D. Germline loops: CDR1 SGHDT, CDR2 YYEEEE. This CDR3 is built from 12 residues. V was trimmed by 6 bases and J by 5 bases, leaving 11 bases between them.

J is TRBJ1-2 and V is TRBV19, with D perhaps TRBD1 (6 bases). Germline CDR1 LNHDA, CDR2 SQIVND (reference sequence). The CDR3 covers 13 residues. V lost 5 bases, J lost 4 bases, and 11 bases lay in between. The CDR3 loop is CASSGRGFYGYTF. The DNA of the CDR3 is TGTGCCAGTAGTGGCAGGGGTTTCTATGGCTACACCTTC.

The genes are TRBV7-3 and TRBJ2-3; unclear D gene. CDR1 and CDR2 from the germline V gene are SGHTA and FQGTGA. Trimming shortened V by 5 bases and J by 2 bases, and 5 bases separated the two germline ends. CDR3 size: 12 residues. Here the CDR3 DNA reads TGTGCCAGCAGCCTTGACACAGATACGCAGTATTTT. This translates into CASSLDTDTQYF.

The chain is built from TRBV10-2 and TRBJ1-1, with D uncertain. Trimming pared 2 bases from V and 5 bases from J, leaving 3 bases between. Germline-derived CDR1 and CDR2 are WSHSY and SAAADI. CDR3 length: 11 amino acids. CDR3 coding DNA: TGCGCCAGCAGTGAGGGTACTGAAGCTTTCTTT. It specifies CASSEGTEAFF.

V and J are TRBV5-1 and TRBJ2-7; D call uncertain. CDR3 length: 15 amino acids. V was trimmed by 6 bases and J by 0 bases, leaving 16 bases between them. Germline V gene data show CDR1 as SGHRS and CDR2 as YFSETQ. The CDR3 reads CASTLAPGTSYEQYF. CDR3 DNA: TGCGCCAGCACCTTAGCCCCAGGAACCTCCTACGAGCAGTACTTC.

This rearrangement joins TRBV5-1 to TRBJ1-4; TRBD1 is a possible D gene (6 bases). The CDR3 extends over 14 amino acids. Trimming took 5 bases from V and 5 from J, leaving 13 bases between them. Germline V lookup: CDR1 SGHRS, CDR2 YFSETQ. The CDR3 sequence is CASRRGQINEKLFF. For the CDR3, the DNA is TGCGCCAGCAGGAGAGGACAGATAAATGAAAAACTGTTTTTT.

This chain's CDR3 is CASSPAGVGHGYTF. The DNA of the CDR3 is TGTGCCAGCAGCCCCGCGGGGGTCGGGCATGGCTACACCTTC. The chain combines TRBV7-2 with TRBJ1-2, with D tentatively TRBD1 (5 bases). Trimming shortened V by 5 bases and J by 6 bases, and 16 bases separated the two germline ends. This CDR3 contains 14 residues. The germline V gene encodes CDR1 SGHTA and CDR2 FQGNSA.

The chain carries TRBV9 and TRBJ1-1; 7 bases align to TRBD1. The J segment lost 6 bases and the V segment lost 2 bases, leaving 7 bases of the junction unmatched. The germline V gene encodes CDR1 SGDLS and CDR2 YYNGEE. The CDR3 totals 14 residues. CDR3 DNA: TGTGCCAGCAGCGTGCAGGGGGGGTCTGCTGAAGCTTTCTTT. This gives the protein CASSVQGGSAEAFF.

The chain joins TRBV7-3 to TRBJ2-5; D remains unclear. The CDR3 length is 13 residues. CDR1 is SGHTA, CDR2 FQGTGA, per germline. With 4 bases removed from V and 5 bases from J, the gap between germline ends came to 11 bases. CDR3 region: CASSSQGIETQYF. The DNA for the CDR3 is TGTGCCAGCAGCTCCCAAGGGATCGAGACCCAGTACTTC. Full variable domain (missing parts from reference TRBV7-3 and TRBJ2-5): GAGVSQTPSNKVTEKGKYVELRCDPISGHTALYWYRQSLGQGPEFLIYFQGTGAADDSGLPNDRFFAVRPEGSVSTLKIQRTERGDSAVYLCASSSQGIETQYFGPGTRLLVL.

In this sample, this clone turned up once. V and J are TRBV5-4 and TRBJ2-5; tentative D call: TRBD1 (6 bases). The V end was cut by 2 bases, the J end by 3 bases, with 8 bases between. CDR1 and CDR2 (germline): SGHNT, YYREEE (reference sequence). The CDR3 runs to 13 residues. The CDR3 is CASSFRGEETQYF. The CDR3 region has the DNA TGTGCCAGCAGCTTCAGGGGAGAAGAGACCCAGTACTTC.

The chain is built from TRBV4-1 and TRBJ1-3; D is unclear. The ends were cut back, 0 bases at V and 8 bases at J, with 14 bases in the middle. Germline lookup yields CDR1 MGHRA and CDR2 YSYEKL. The CDR3 has 15 amino acids. Here the CDR3 reads CASSQDAAATDTIYF. CDR3 sequence (DNA): TGCGCCAGCAGCCAAGATGCGGCGGCCACGGACACCATATATTTT.

The chain joins TRBV6-4 to TRBJ2-7; the match to TRBD1 covers 9 bases. Germline V gene sequence: CDR1 MRHNA, CDR2 SNTAGT. The CDR3 runs 15 residues. Unmatched junction bases numbered 13, after V lost 8 bases and J lost 5 bases. Here the CDR3 DNA reads TGTGCCAGCTTCCGATCTGGGACAGGGCGCCACGAGCAGTACTTC. This encodes CASFRSGTGRHEQYF.

V is TRBV5-1 and J is TRBJ1-2; 7 nucleotides line up with TRBD1. The CDR3 extends over 15 amino acids. With V trimmed by 2 bases and J by 7 bases, 11 bases remained unmatched. Germline CDR1 and CDR2: SGHRS and YFSETQ. The CDR3 nucleotides are TGCGCCAGCAGCTTCGACAGGGTTTGGACTGGTGGCTACACCTTC. This translates into CASSFDRVWTGGYTF. Drawing the rest from reference TRBV5-1 and TRBJ1-2, the complete variable domain is KAGVTQTPRYLIKTRGQQVTLSCSPISGHRSVSWYQQTPGQGLQFLFEYFSETQRNKGNFPGRFSGRQFSNSRSEMNVSTLELGDSALYLCASSFDRVWTGGYTFGSGTRLTVV.

This rearrangement joins TRBV7-9 to TRBJ1-4; possible D gene TRBD1, 5 bases. Germline lookup yields CDR1 SEHNR and CDR2 FQNEAQ (reference sequence). The CDR3 loop spans 15 amino acids. The germline V and J ends were trimmed by 9 bases and 3 bases, with 17 bases remaining between them. The CDR3 here is CASQKKGPPNEKLFF. In DNA form, the CDR3 reads TGTGCCAGTCAAAAAAAGGGGCCACCTAATGAAAAACTGTTTTTT.

The chain has TRBV5-3 and TRBJ1-1; TRBD1 matches at 9 bases. TRBV5-3 is an ORF, with its function uncertain. Trimming cost V 7 bases and J 4 bases; bases outside gene matches: 17. The length of the CDR3 is 17 residues. CDR3 residues: CARGKDSTGTGSTEAFF. CDR3 DNA sequence: TGTGCCAGAGGCAAGGATTCCACCGGGACAGGGAGCACTGAAGCTTTCTTT.

The CDR3, as DNA: TGTGCCAGCAAGCTGGGTAACGGCTACGAGCAGTACTTC. This gives the protein CASKLGNGYEQYF. The V and J genes are TRBV7-9 and TRBJ2-7, with unresolved D. V was clipped by 7 bases and J by 3 bases, with 13 bases between them. Germline V gene lookup returns CDR1 SEHNR and CDR2 FQNEAQ (reference sequence). CDR3 length equals 13 residues. Drawing the rest from reference TRBV7-9 and TRBJ2-7, the complete variable domain is DTGVSQNPRHKITKRGQNVTFRCDPISEHNRLYWYRQTLGQGPEFLTYFQNEAQLEKSRLLSDRFSAERPKGSFSTLEIQRTEQGDSAMYLCASKLGNGYEQYFGPGTRLTVT.

The chain links TRBV6-1 to TRBJ1-2, with D uncertain. CDR3 size: 13 residues. Germline lookup yields CDR1 MNHNS and CDR2 SASEGT. Trimming stripped 11 bases from V and 7 bases from J, with 20 bases between. CDR3 DNA sequence: TGTGCCTGTCGACCAGATGTTCTCTCTGGCTACACCTTC. This encodes CACRPDVLSGYTF.

The chain employs TRBV9 and TRBJ1-1; D is undetermined. V was shortened by 3 bases and J by 4 bases, with 19 bases between the two germline ends. The germline CDR1 and CDR2 sequences are SGDLS and YYNGEE. The CDR3 totals 16 residues. The CDR3 coding sequence is TGTGCCAGCAGCGCGGAGAGGAGACTGGCGGGCACTGAAGCTTTCTTT. Its translation is CASSAERRLAGTEAFF.

The rearrangement joins TRBV28 to TRBJ2-7; perhaps TRBD2 as D (7 bases). Germline V gives CDR1 MDHEN, CDR2 SYDVKM. This CDR3 has 13 residues. V lost 10 bases and J lost 4, with 17 bases in between. The CDR3: CATRGGGFYEQYF. CDR3 nucleotides: TGTGCCACCCGAGGGGGGGGGTTTTACGAGCAGTACTTC.

This sequence joins TRBV27 and TRBJ2-4; TRBD2 agrees at 11 bases. Trimming removed 7 bases from V and 7 bases from J; junction bases left unmatched: 6. Germline-derived CDR1 and CDR2 are MNHEY and SMNVEV (reference sequence). This CDR3 is built from 14 residues. CDR3 sequence: CASKLLAGENIQYF. CDR3 sequence (DNA): TGTGCCAGCAAGCTACTAGCGGGGGAGAACATTCAGTACTTC.

J is TRBJ2-7 and V is TRBV28, with 7 bases matching TRBD1. Unmatched junction bases numbered 3, after V lost 1 base and J lost 0 bases. Per germline, CDR1 MDHEN and CDR2 SYDVKM. The length of the CDR3 is 15 residues. Written as DNA, the CDR3 is TGTGCCAGCAGTTTATCTGCAGGGGGCTCCTACGAGCAGTACTTC. Protein sequence: CASSLSAGGSYEQYF.

This clone was seen just once. The chain recombines TRBV6-4 with TRBJ2-1, with a tentative D call TRBD2 (6 bases). CDR3 length: 15 residues. V was shortened by 5 bases and J by 4 bases, with 15 bases between the two germline ends. Germline CDR1 reads MRHNA; CDR2 reads SNTAGT. The CDR3 loop reads CASSSGDGVYNEQFF. In DNA, the CDR3 is TGTGCCAGCAGTTCGGGGGACGGGGTTTACAATGAGCAGTTCTTC.